This TCR delta chain was sequenced in a study of Vδ1+ human thymocytes. Study-level results: About 20% of thymic delta-chain sequences were Vdelta2, with few Vdelta3, unlike blood Vdelta1+ controls. Donors shared many TRG clonotypes but few TRD clonotypes. Thymic TRG and TRD repertoires appeared highly polyclonal, with Gaussian CDR3 length distributions. Bulk repertoire data may be misinterpreted because of unexpected Vdelta2 sequences.

About this clone: The antigen remains undetermined.

Thymocytes were sorted as CD3+ TCRVdelta1+ TCRVdelta2- after alphabeta T cell depletion. The template was reverse-transcribed extracted RNA. Pooled V-gene forward primers with one constant-region reverse primer generated the CDR3 amplicons by multiplex PCR. TCRdb called clones from the multiplex PCR reads again using CATT. The data hold about 55,000 delta-chain clones, with roughly 15% observed a single time. V lost 1 base, J lost 0 bases, and 12 bases stayed unmatched. Germline values: CDR1 TSWWSYY, CDR2 QGS. This CDR3 is 19 amino acids long. The chain is built from TRDV1 and TRDJ1; 9 bases fit TRDD3. Input material: Vdelta1+ gamma-delta thymocytes from the thymus. Subset given: FACS-sorted CD3+ TCRalphabeta- TCRVdelta1+ TCRVdelta2- thymocytes. The sequence derives from a boy in the first two years of life who had congenital heart surgery. CDR3 bases: TGTGCTCTTGGGGAACGGGCCCTGGGGGATGGGGGAAACACCGATAAACTCATCTTT. Protein product: CALGERALGDGGNTDKLIF.